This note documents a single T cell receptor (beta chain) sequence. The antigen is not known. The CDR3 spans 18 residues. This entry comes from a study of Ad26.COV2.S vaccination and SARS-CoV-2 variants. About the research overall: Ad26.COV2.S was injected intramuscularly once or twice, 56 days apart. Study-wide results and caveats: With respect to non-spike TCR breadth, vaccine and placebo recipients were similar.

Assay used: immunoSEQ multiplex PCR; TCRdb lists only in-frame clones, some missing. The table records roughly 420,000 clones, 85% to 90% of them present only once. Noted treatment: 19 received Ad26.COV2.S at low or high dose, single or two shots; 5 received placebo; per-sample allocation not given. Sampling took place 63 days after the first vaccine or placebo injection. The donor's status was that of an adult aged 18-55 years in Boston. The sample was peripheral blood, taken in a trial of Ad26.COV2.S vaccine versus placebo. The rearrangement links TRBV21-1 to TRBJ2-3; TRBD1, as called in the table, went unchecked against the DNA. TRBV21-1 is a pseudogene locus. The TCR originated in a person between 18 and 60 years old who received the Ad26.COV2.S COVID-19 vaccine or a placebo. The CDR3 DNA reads TGTGCCAGCAGCCTCCGGAATGGGGACATCCCTAAGGGAGATACGCAGTATTTT. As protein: CASSLRNGDIPKGDTQYF.